This T cell receptor beta chain was observed in a study of cytomegalovirus exposure and HLA in healthy donors. It was with 60 Vbeta and 13 Jbeta primers that the PCR ran. Only in-frame clones appear in the TCRdb table, and some are missing; sequencing was by immunoSEQ multiplex PCR. The sample includes approximately 110,000 clones, 70% to 85% seen only once; the top ten take roughly 3.7%. CDR1 and CDR2 from the germline V gene are SGHVS and FQNEAQ. J lost 0 bases, V lost 5 bases, and 8 bases had no gene match. The CDR3 contains 18 residues. Input material: PBMCs. The V and J genes are TRBV7-8 and TRBJ2-7, with 15 bases that match TRBD2. The clonotype comes from a human donor in good health. CDR3 DNA sequence: TGTGCCAGCAGCCGCCCGGGACTAGCGGGAGGTCTCTCCTACGAGCAGTACTTC. It specifies CASSRPGLAGGLSYEQYF.